What follows are 9 T cell receptor beta chains derived from one specimen sequenced in a study of cytomegalovirus exposure and HLA in healthy donors. Using immunoSEQ multiplex PCR, the repertoire was profiled, and TCRdb retains in-frame clones only, with some absent. Of approximately 210,000 clones in the sample, about 83% were seen once. Sequencing was done on a sample of PBMCs. These receptors were collected from a woman aged 18 to 35 in good health and CMV-seronegative.

This clone was counted between two and nine times. The chain links TRBV6-1 to TRBJ2-7, with 9 nucleotides matching TRBD2. V gave up 1 base and J gave up 3 bases; unmatched junction bases: 7. The CDR3 is 16 amino acids. The germline V gene has CDR1 MNHNS and CDR2 SASEGT. The CDR3 DNA is TGTGCCAGCAGTGAAGATTCTAGCGGGGCGCTCTACGAGCAGTACTTC. It specifies CASSEDSSGALYEQYF.

This rearrangement joins TRBV18 to TRBJ2-2; 7 bases are a match to TRBD1. The CDR3 is made up of 15 amino acids. J gave up 3 bases and V 3 bases, and 4 bases lay outside the gene matches. Germline lookup yields CDR1 KGHSH and CDR2 LQKENI. The DNA for the CDR3 is TGTGCCAGCTCACCTCGACAGGGCTACACCGGGGAGCTGTTTTTT. Its translation is CASSPRQGYTGELFF.

The chain employs TRBV25-1 and TRBJ2-7; D is perhaps TRBD1 (6 bases). Between the trimmed V and J ends, which lost 8 bases and 4 bases, there was a span of 15 bases. Germline V lookup: CDR1 MGHDK, CDR2 SYGVNS. The CDR3 runs to 13 residues. CDR3 bases: TGTGCCAGCGCCTGGGGCAGGGGATACGAGCAGTACTTC. It encodes CASAWGRGYEQYF.

For the CDR3, the DNA is TGCAGCGTTGAAGGCAGGCCCAATGAGCAGTTCTTC. Amino acids: CSVEGRPNEQFF. V usage is TRBV29-1 and J usage is TRBJ2-1; D gene unclear. This CDR3 has 12 amino acids. The germline gives CDR1 SQVTM, CDR2 ANQGSEA. V lost 1 base to trimming and J lost 6 bases, with 7 bases between them.

This chain uses TRBV10-2 with TRBJ1-2, with D tentatively TRBD1 (5 bases). This CDR3 contains 16 residues. Germline V gives CDR1 WSHSY, CDR2 SAAADI. V was shortened by 0 bases and J by 4 bases, with 15 bases between the two germline ends. CDR3: CASSESQSGDFYGYTF. CDR3 in DNA: TGCGCCAGCAGTGAGTCGCAGAGCGGGGACTTCTATGGCTACACCTTC.

J is TRBJ1-4 and V is TRBV10-3; maybe TRBD1 (5 bases). The CDR3 length is 14 residues. V lost 10 bases and J 2 bases, leaving 14 bases between the germline ends. Per germline, CDR1 ENHRY and CDR2 SYGVKD. CDR3 protein: CATALGTTNEKLFF. The DNA for the CDR3 is TGTGCCACCGCGCTCGGGACTACTAATGAAAAACTGTTTTTT.

This chain joins TRBV5-6 and TRBJ2-5, with 12 bases fitting TRBD2. V trimming: 6 bases; J trimming: 2 bases; junction bases outside the gene matches: 5. Germline-derived CDR1 and CDR2 are SGHDT and YYEEEE. There are 15 residues in the CDR3. The CDR3 DNA is TGTGCCAGCAACCGACTAGCGGGAGTGCAAGAGACCCAGTACTTC. Its protein is CASNRLAGVQETQYF.

The chain links TRBV4-1 to TRBJ1-2, with 8 nucleotides matching TRBD1. CDR3 length: 15 amino acids. In germline, CDR1 is MGHRA, CDR2 YSYEKL. J was trimmed by 4 bases and V by 0 bases; bases with no gene match: 4. CDR3 region: CASSQDFQGAYGYTF. CDR3 sequence (DNA): TGCGCCAGCAGCCAAGATTTCCAGGGGGCCTATGGCTACACCTTC.

The chain is built from TRBV27 and TRBJ2-1; 7 nucleotides match TRBD2. V gave up 7 bases and J gave up 3 bases; unmatched junction bases: 12. This CDR3 has 16 amino acids. Germline values: CDR1 MNHEY, CDR2 SMNVEV (reference sequence). CDR3 bases: TGTGCCAGCACCCTCGGGGGGAATCACTTCTACAATGAGCAGTTCTTC. Translated, it gives CASTLGGNHFYNEQFF.